This T cell receptor beta chain originates from a study of blood T cell repertoires in COVID-19. Whole-study context: Collection of acute and convalescent COVID-19 samples took place in the United States, Italy and Spain. In each case, the material was cDNA or gDNA derived from T cells, B-cell-depleted T cells, or PBMCs.

CDR1 is MGHRA, CDR2 YSYEKL, per germline. The length of the CDR3 is 17 residues. Germline trimming cut 0 bases from V and 0 bases from J; bases unmatched to any gene: 2. In the original analysis: Estimation of nucleated cell counts relied on the amplification of reference gene primers. Clones were sequenced by immunoSEQ multiplex PCR, and TCRdb holds only the in-frame ones, with some missing. V, J and clone size derive from that table, while D and trimming were established from the DNA sequence. The profile covers tens of thousands of clones, with around 90% appearing a single time and 5% to 6% taken by the ten largest.

The sequenced material came from peripheral blood. This rearrangement joins TRBV4-1 to TRBJ2-1; the match to TRBD2 covers 10 bases. This TCR came from a man between 50 and 59 years old with acute or convalescent COVID-19. CDR3 in amino acids: CASSQEASGSSYNEQFF. The DNA of the CDR3 is TGCGCCAGCAGCCAAGAGGCTAGCGGGAGCTCCTACAATGAGCAGTTCTTC.